Shown below are 24 T cell receptor beta chains from a single sample sequenced in a study of Ad26.COV2.S vaccination and SARS-CoV-2 variants. Noted treatment: some 19 received Ad26.COV2.S at low or high dose, single or two shots; several received placebo; per-sample allocation not given. Sampling was performed 63 days after the first vaccine or placebo injection. The method was immunoSEQ multiplex PCR; TCRdb's version includes in-frame clones alone and lacks a portion of them. The data hold a few hundred thousand clones, with 90% observed a single time. The source material was peripheral blood, sampled in a trial of Ad26.COV2.S vaccine versus placebo. These receptors all stem from a person aged 18-60 years who received the Ad26.COV2.S COVID-19 vaccine or a placebo.

The rearrangement uses TRBV27 and TRBJ2-7; TRBD2 matches 8 bases. V shed 2 bases, J shed 7 bases, and the junction held 13 bases outside the gene matches. The V gene's germline CDR1 is MNHEY and CDR2 SMNVEV (reference sequence). The CDR3 is made up of 16 amino acids. CDR3 residues: CASSLRRASGYLEQYF. The CDR3 coding sequence is TGTGCCAGCAGTTTAAGACGGGCTAGCGGGTATTTGGAGCAGTACTTC.

The chain recombines TRBV9 with TRBJ2-7, with D perhaps assigned TRBD1 or TRBD2 (5 bases each). CDR3 length: 15 amino acids. Germline V gene data show CDR1 as SGDLS and CDR2 as YYNGEE. Trimming removed 0 bases from V and 3 bases from J, with 13 bases in between. The CDR3 here is CASSVEGRNLYEQYF. The CDR3 DNA sequence: TGTGCCAGCAGCGTAGAGGGACGGAACCTCTACGAGCAGTACTTC.

The chain recombines TRBV3-1 (or the pseudogene TRBV3-2) with TRBJ2-1; D may be TRBD2 (6 bases). Trimming removed 1 base at V and 6 bases at J, with 13 bases between. CDR1 is LGHDT, CDR2 YNNKEL, per germline (reference sequence). This CDR3 comprises 15 residues. The CDR3 DNA reads as TGTGCCAGCAGCCAAGGGGGTAGGAGGGGCAATGAGCAGTTCTTC. Translating gives CASSQGGRRGNEQFF.

J is TRBJ1-5 and V is TRBV5-5; 7 nucleotides match TRBD1. The V gene's germline CDR1 is SGHKS and CDR2 YYEKEE (reference sequence). The CDR3 contains 18 residues. J was trimmed by 2 bases and V by 2 bases; bases with no gene match: 13. The CDR3 nucleotides read TGTGCCAGCAGCTTAGGGGACAGATCGTCCTCTGGCAATCAGCCCCAGCATTTT. As protein: CASSLGDRSSSGNQPQHF.

This chain links TRBV28 with TRBJ2-7, with 9 bases aligning to TRBD1. The germline V gene has CDR1 MDHEN and CDR2 SYDVKM. CDR3 length: 15 residues. After removal of 6 bases from V and 4 bases from J, the junction contained 10 bases not matched to a gene. The CDR3 loop is CASSLLDRGKYEQYF. In DNA form, the CDR3 reads TGTGCCAGCAGCTTACTCGACAGGGGGAAATACGAGCAGTACTTC.

This chain links TRBV19 with TRBJ2-1; a possible D gene is TRBD1 (6 bases). Germline lookup yields CDR1 LNHDA and CDR2 SQIVND (reference sequence). V gave up 6 bases and J gave up 5 bases, with 20 bases separating them. This CDR3 contains 16 residues. For the CDR3, the DNA is TGTGCCAGTAGCATTGGCCACAGGGTTGGCCACAATGAGCAGTTCTTC. It codes for CASSIGHRVGHNEQFF.

V gene TRBV2 combines with J gene TRBJ2-1, with D possibly being TRBD1 (5 bases). The CDR3 has 15 residues. The ends were cut back, 1 base at V and 6 bases at J, with 13 bases in the middle. The V gene's germline CDR1 is SNHLY and CDR2 FYNNEI. CDR3 nucleotides: TGTGCCAGCAGTGAAGGGCTAGGGGCCCCCAATGAGCAGTTCTTC. It translates to CASSEGLGAPNEQFF.

V and J are TRBV7-3 and TRBJ2-1; TRBD2 matches 12 bases. The ends lost 5 bases at V and 9 bases at J; junction bases unmatched: 8. The CDR3 extends over 15 amino acids. Germline CDR1 and CDR2: SGHTA and FQGTGA. The CDR3 loop reads CASSPGLAGTREQFF. The CDR3 region has the DNA TGTGCCAGCAGCCCCGGACTAGCGGGAACACGTGAGCAGTTCTTC. Combining the CDR3 with reference TRBV7-3 and TRBJ2-1 gives the whole variable domain GAGVSQTPSNKVTEKGKYVELRCDPISGHTALYWYRQSLGQGPEFLIYFQGTGAADDSGLPNDRFFAVRPEGSVSTLKIQRTERGDSAVYLCASSPGLAGTREQFFGPGTRLTVL.

CDR3 in amino acids: CASSRVPRSETQYF. The CDR3 coding sequence is TGTGCCAGCAGTCGGGTCCCACGGTCGGAGACCCAGTACTTC. The chain is built from TRBV6-5 and TRBJ2-5; no firm D call. V was shortened by 5 bases and J by 5 bases, with 15 bases between the two germline ends. Looked up from germline, CDR1 is MNHEY and CDR2 is SVGAGI. CDR3 length: 14 residues.

The V and J genes are TRBV4-2 and TRBJ1-4; the D gene is possibly TRBD1 (5 bases). Trimming stripped 3 bases from V and 2 bases from J, with 10 bases between. Germline CDR1 and CDR2: LGHNA and YNFKEQ. This CDR3 region has 15 residues. CDR3 amino acids: CASSQERQTNEKLFF. DNA for the CDR3: TGTGCCAGCAGCCAGGAACGACAGACTAATGAAAAACTGTTTTTT.

The genes are TRBV9 and TRBJ2-3, with 10 bases fitting TRBD2. V dropped 3 bases and J dropped 6; count of bases not matched to a gene: 7. The germline V gene encodes CDR1 SGDLS and CDR2 YYNGEE. The CDR3 totals 15 residues. CDR3 protein: CASSGTSGVVDTQYF. The CDR3 DNA reads TGTGCCAGCAGCGGGACTAGCGGCGTTGTGGATACGCAGTATTTT. The variable domain in full, with the rest retrieved from reference TRBV9 and TRBJ2-3, is DSGVTQTPKHLITATGQRVTLRCSPRSGDLSVYWYQQSLDQGLQFLIQYYNGEERAKGNILERFSAQQFPDLHSELNLSSLELGDSALYFCASSGTSGVVDTQYFGPGTRLTVL.

V usage is TRBV9 and J usage is TRBJ1-4, with TRBD1 matching 9 bases. The CDR3 is made up of 16 amino acids. Germline CDR1 is SGDLS and CDR2 is YYNGEE. The V segment lost 4 bases and the J segment 12 bases; nucleotides outside the gene matches: 16. The CDR3 bases are TGTGCCAGCAGCCCCCGACCGGGACAGGGCATATTAGAACTGTTTTTT. It encodes CASSPRPGQGILELFF.

The chain joins TRBV3-1 (or the pseudogene TRBV3-2) to TRBJ2-1, with D possibly being TRBD1 (5 bases). Germline CDR1 is LGHDT and CDR2 is YNNKEL (reference sequence). The CDR3 is 12 amino acids. V lost 5 bases and J 10 bases, leaving 12 bases between the germline ends. In DNA, the CDR3 is TGTGCCAGCAGCATAGACAGATGGGAGCAGTTCTTC. Translation gives CASSIDRWEQFF.

V and J are TRBV2 and TRBJ1-1; unclear D gene. In germline, CDR1 is SNHLY, CDR2 FYNNEI. The length of the CDR3 is 15 residues. V was trimmed by 2 bases and J by 0 bases, leaving 10 bases between them. Written as DNA, the CDR3 is TGTGCCAGCAGTGAATCTAAACGGATGAACACTGAAGCTTTCTTT. Its protein is CASSESKRMNTEAFF.

The genes are TRBV10-3 and TRBJ2-7; 11 bases map to TRBD1. The CDR3 is 16 residues long. Unmatched junction bases numbered 9, after V lost 8 bases and J lost 0 bases. The V gene's germline CDR1 is ENHRY and CDR2 SYGVKD. Written as DNA, the CDR3 is TGTGCCATCGGAGGGACAGGGGGTCTATCCTCCTACGAGCAGTACTTC. Protein sequence: CAIGGTGGLSSYEQYF.

This clone was seen once. The genes are TRBV5-1 and TRBJ1-2, with D possibly TRBD1 on 6 matching bases. The CDR3 runs to 13 residues. In germline, CDR1 is SGHRS, CDR2 YFSETQ. Trimming pared 7 bases from V and 0 bases from J, leaving 10 bases between. The CDR3 DNA follows: TGCGCCAGCGCAGGGGCACCTAACTATGGCTACACCTTC. It specifies CASAGAPNYGYTF. Supplemented by reference TRBV5-1 and TRBJ1-2, the full variable domain reads KAGVTQTPRYLIKTRGQQVTLSCSPISGHRSVSWYQQTPGQGLQFLFEYFSETQRNKGNFPGRFSGRQFSNSRSEMNVSTLELGDSALYLCASAGAPNYGYTFGSGTRLTVV.

The V gene is TRBV29-1, the J gene TRBJ2-4; TRBD2 aligns across 7 bases. V dropped 4 bases and J dropped 0; count of bases not matched to a gene: 18. Germline CDR1 reads SQVTM; CDR2 reads ANQGSEA. This CDR3 region has 19 residues. The CDR3 bases are TGCAGCGTTGGTGGGTCATCGGCGGGAGTCGACGTAGCCAAAAACATTCAGTACTTC. Translation: CSVGGSSAGVDVAKNIQYF.

V is TRBV6-1 and J is TRBJ2-7; D call uncertain. Trimming pared 2 bases from V and 3 bases from J, leaving 11 bases between. The CDR3 consists of 14 residues. Germline-derived CDR1 and CDR2 are MNHNS and SASEGT. CDR3 DNA: TGTGCCAGCAGTGAACAATTGATGGTCTACGAGCAGTACTTC. Its translation: CASSEQLMVYEQYF.

This sequence joins TRBV6-1 and TRBJ1-3; D unclear. Between the trimmed V and J ends, which lost 10 bases and 4 bases, there was a span of 14 bases. The CDR3 spans 13 residues. Germline-derived CDR1 and CDR2 are MNHNS and SASEGT. CDR3 region: CAIALLPGNTIYF. CDR3 coding DNA: TGTGCCATCGCTTTACTACCGGGAAACACCATATATTTT.

This rearrangement joins TRBV6-1 to TRBJ2-2; TRBD1 matches at 9 bases. The CDR3 is 15 residues long. V was pared by 3 bases and J by 7 bases, with 6 bases of the junction left unmatched. Germline-derived CDR1 and CDR2 are MNHNS and SASEGT. This CDR3 is CASSDGQGTYGELFF. For the CDR3, the DNA is TGTGCCAGCAGTGACGGACAGGGGACTTACGGGGAGCTGTTTTTT.

The CDR3 is CASSPLRRQTNYGYTF. The DNA for the CDR3 is TGTGCCAGCAGCCCCCTAAGGAGACAGACTAACTATGGCTACACCTTC. The chain employs TRBV7-9 and TRBJ1-2; perhaps TRBD1 as D (5 bases). The V end was cut by 5 bases, the J end by 0 bases, with 16 bases between. CDR1 is SEHNR, CDR2 FQNEAQ, per germline (reference sequence). There are 16 residues in the CDR3.

This rearrangement joins TRBV4-2 to TRBJ2-1; D remains ambiguous. This CDR3 comprises 14 residues. Trimming cost V 0 bases and J 5 bases, with 8 bases left between them. CDR1 and CDR2 from the germline V gene are LGHNA and YNFKEQ. The CDR3 bases are TGTGCCAGCAGCCAAGAGGGCCTAAACAATGAGCAGTTCTTC. Residues: CASSQEGLNNEQFF.

The J gene is TRBJ2-5, the V gene TRBV19, with TRBD1 matching over 9 bases. The germline V gene has CDR1 LNHDA and CDR2 SQIVND (reference sequence). The CDR3 sequence is 15 residues long. Unmatched junction bases numbered 6, after V lost 3 bases and J lost 4 bases. The CDR3 bases are TGTGCCAGTAGTATCAGGGGACAGGGACGAGAGACCCAGTACTTC. This sequence encodes CASSIRGQGRETQYF.

CDR3 protein: CASSSMDANEQYF. The CDR3 region has the DNA TGTGCCAGCAGCTCAATGGATGCAAACGAGCAGTACTTC. This chain connects TRBV11-3 to TRBJ2-7, with no clear D. Germline values: CDR1 SGHNT, CDR2 YENEEA. With 4 bases removed from V and 5 bases from J, the gap between germline ends came to 12 bases. The CDR3 sequence is 13 residues long.